Below are 27 T cell receptor beta chains sequenced from a single sample in a study of identifying expanded T cells in peripheral blood. Assay: immunoSEQ multiplex PCR; the TCRdb copy retains only in-frame clones and omits some. Of just under 65,000 clones in the sample, 87% were seen once. Sequencing used blood. All receptors come from a person aged 18 to 75 in good health.

The genes are TRBV9 and TRBJ2-3; D is unresolved. The CDR3 consists of 12 residues. Germline V gene data show CDR1 as SGDLS and CDR2 as YYNGEE. Trimming pared 4 bases from V and 5 bases from J, leaving 8 bases between. Here the CDR3 DNA reads TGTGCCAGCAGCCCTATCGTAGATACGCAGTATTTT. Protein sequence: CASSPIVDTQYF.

The V call is TRBV6-1, the J call TRBJ2-7, with a tentative D call TRBD2 (6 bases). Germline CDR1 and CDR2: MNHNS and SASEGT. With 7 bases removed from V and 0 bases from J, the gap between germline ends came to 10 bases. CDR3 size: 13 residues. The CDR3 loop reads CASTRRVSYEQYF. In nucleotides, the CDR3 is TGTGCCAGCACGCGGAGGGTCTCCTACGAGCAGTACTTC.

V is TRBV6-6 and J is TRBJ2-5; 12 bases are shared with TRBD1. Germline values: CDR1 MNHNY, CDR2 SVGAGI (reference sequence). The junction had 3 bases not matched to a gene; V was cut back by 2 bases and J by 2 bases. This CDR3 has 16 residues. CDR3 loop: CASSYPGQGAQETQYF. CDR3 bases: TGTGCCAGCAGTTACCCGGGACAGGGGGCACAAGAGACCCAGTACTTC.

This clone is a singleton in its sample. This chain connects TRBV6-1 to TRBJ2-2; D is ambiguous. CDR1 is MNHNS and CDR2 is SASEGT in the germline V gene. The CDR3 consists of 15 residues. V dropped 3 bases and J dropped 0 bases, with 8 bases sitting between them. The CDR3 sequence: CASSDSVSNTGELFF. CDR3 coding DNA: TGTGCCAGCAGTGACAGCGTATCGAACACCGGGGAGCTGTTTTTT.

The rearrangement uses TRBV6-1 and TRBJ1-4; the match to TRBD1 covers 10 bases. The ends lost 4 bases at V and 7 bases at J; junction bases unmatched: 6. CDR1 is MNHNS, CDR2 SASEGT, per germline. The CDR3 totals 15 residues. CDR3 in DNA: TGTGCCAGCAGTGGATCCGGGACAGGGGCTGAAAAACTGTTTTTT. This gives the protein CASSGSGTGAEKLFF.

The chain recombines TRBV7-2 with TRBJ2-2, with 9 positions matching TRBD1. This CDR3 has 16 residues. The V gene end was trimmed by 0 bases and the J gene end by 4 bases; junction bases not matched to a gene: 3. Germline-derived CDR1 and CDR2 are SGHTA and FQGNSA. The CDR3 region is CASSLAGTGITGELFF. In DNA form, the CDR3 reads TGTGCCAGCAGCTTAGCCGGGACAGGGATCACCGGGGAGCTGTTTTTT.

This sequence joins TRBV11-2 and TRBJ2-3; TRBD2 agrees at 8 bases. With V trimmed by 1 base and J by 2 bases, 5 bases remained unmatched. Germline V lookup: CDR1 SGHAT, CDR2 FQNNGV. CDR3 length equals 16 residues. The CDR3 loop reads CASSLVGGAITDTQYF. The CDR3 DNA reads as TGTGCCAGCAGCTTAGTCGGGGGGGCCATCACAGATACGCAGTATTTT.

The V call is TRBV30, the J call TRBJ2-4; 7 bases agree with TRBD1. This CDR3 has 16 amino acids. J gave up 4 bases and V 0 bases, and 9 bases lay outside the gene matches. Per germline, CDR1 GTSNPN and CDR2 SVGIG (reference sequence). The CDR3 DNA reads TGTGCCTGGAGTGTTCCGAGACAGGGCCTTAAAAACATTCAGTACTTC. Translation: CAWSVPRQGLKNIQYF.

DNA for the CDR3: TGTGCCAGCAGCTTAGGGGGGACAGGGGGCGATGAGCAGTTCTTC. Its protein is CASSLGGTGGDEQFF. V usage is TRBV7-2 and J usage is TRBJ2-1; 12 positions match TRBD1. The CDR3 is 15 residues long. V lost 1 base to trimming and J lost 8 bases; unmatched junction nucleotides: 3. Germline assignment: CDR1 SGHTA and CDR2 FQGNSA. Together with reference TRBV7-2 and TRBJ2-1, the CDR3 gives the full variable domain: GAGVSQSPSNKVTEKGKDVELRCDPISGHTALYWYRQSLGQGLEFLIYFQGNSAPDKSGLPSDRFSAERTGGSVSTLTIQRTQQEDSAVYLCASSLGGTGGDEQFFGPGTRLTVL.

This clone was observed once. The J gene is TRBJ2-7, the V gene TRBV15; possible D gene TRBD1, 6 bases. V lost 1 base and J lost 6, with 13 bases in between. The CDR3 covers 14 residues. Germline CDR1 reads LNHNV; CDR2 reads YYDKDF (reference sequence). The CDR3: CATSRVVQGSEQYF. In nucleotides, the CDR3 is TGTGCCACCAGCAGAGTAGTACAGGGTAGCGAGCAGTACTTC.

V usage is TRBV5-4 and J usage is TRBJ2-2, with TRBD2 matching over 12 bases. Germline loops: CDR1 SGHNT, CDR2 YYREEE (reference sequence). V lost 7 bases, J lost 6 bases, and 10 bases stayed unmatched. The CDR3 has 16 amino acids. CDR3 sequence: CASQGWTSGAPGELFF. CDR3 sequence (DNA): TGTGCCAGCCAGGGGTGGACTAGCGGGGCCCCCGGGGAGCTGTTTTTT.

The V call is TRBV9, the J call TRBJ2-2; D possibly uses TRBD1 or TRBD2 (7 bases each). Germline V gene sequence: CDR1 SGDLS, CDR2 YYNGEE. V gave up 0 bases and J gave up 3 bases, with 12 bases separating them. The CDR3 consists of 16 residues. DNA of the CDR3: TGTGCCAGCAGCGTAGTGTCAGGGGGGGACACCGGGGAGCTGTTTTTT. Protein sequence: CASSVVSGGDTGELFF. The variable domain in full, with the rest retrieved from reference TRBV9 and TRBJ2-2, is DSGVTQTPKHLITATGQRVTLRCSPRSGDLSVYWYQQSLDQGLQFLIQYYNGEERAKGNILERFSAQQFPDLHSELNLSSLELGDSALYFCASSVVSGGDTGELFFGEGSRLTVL.

This clone was picked up a small number of times. The V and J genes are TRBV6-4 and TRBJ2-3; perhaps D is TRBD1 or TRBD2 (6 bases each). The CDR3 contains 17 residues. V lost 3 bases and J 4 bases, leaving 20 bases between the germline ends. Germline CDR1 reads MRHNA; CDR2 reads SNTAGT. The CDR3 loop is CASSEGGDTPAADTQYF. Here the CDR3 DNA reads TGTGCCAGCAGTGAAGGCGGGGACACCCCGGCCGCAGATACGCAGTATTTT.

The table lists this clone with a count of one. The rearrangement joins TRBV9 to TRBJ2-3; D unresolved. The CDR3 has 14 residues. Looked up from germline, CDR1 is SGDLS and CDR2 is YYNGEE. V gave up 4 bases and J gave up 5 bases, with 14 bases separating them. The CDR3 region is CASSPLRSGDTQYF. CDR3 in DNA: TGTGCCAGCAGCCCCCTCAGGTCGGGAGATACGCAGTATTTT. Full variable domain (outside the CDR3, taken from reference TRBV9 and TRBJ2-3): DSGVTQTPKHLITATGQRVTLRCSPRSGDLSVYWYQQSLDQGLQFLIQYYNGEERAKGNILERFSAQQFPDLHSELNLSSLELGDSALYFCASSPLRSGDTQYFGPGTRLTVL.

CDR3 sequence (DNA): TGTGCCAGCTCACCAACCATGAGCTTTTACAATGAGCAGTTCTTC. It specifies CASSPTMSFYNEQFF. The chain uses TRBV18 and TRBJ2-1; unclear D gene. The CDR3 has 15 amino acids. The V end was cut by 2 bases, the J end by 4 bases, with 12 bases between. Germline CDR1 reads KGHSH; CDR2 reads LQKENI.

This rearrangement joins TRBV5-1 to TRBJ1-4; D gene ambiguous. V gave up 0 bases and J gave up 4 bases, with 10 bases separating them. This CDR3 is built from 15 residues. Germline CDR1 is SGHRS and CDR2 is YFSETQ. Here the CDR3 reads CASSLGPVYNEKLFF. The CDR3 region has the DNA TGCGCCAGCAGCTTGGGGCCAGTTTATAATGAAAAACTGTTTTTT.

The V call is TRBV28, the J call TRBJ2-7; 11 bases map to TRBD1. Germline CDR1 reads MDHEN; CDR2 reads SYDVKM. The V segment lost 4 bases and the J segment 4 bases; nucleotides outside the gene matches: 6. The CDR3 covers 15 residues. This CDR3 is CASSSSGTGGYEQYF. CDR3 in DNA: TGTGCCAGCAGTTCATCCGGGACAGGGGGGTACGAGCAGTACTTC.

Remarks on this clone: Lacking the conserved final phenylalanine or tryptophan, this CDR3 likely reflects a read error. It is unclear where the CDR3 begins or ends on the DNA, so no DNA is shown, and the CDR3 is as TCRdb lists it. The chain recombines TRBV11-3 with TRBJ2-3; TRBD2, the table's D call, was not compared with the DNA. Germline-derived CDR1 and CDR2 are SGHNT and YENEEA. Inclusive of both ends, the CDR3 amounts to 11 amino acids. CDR3 protein: CASSFPRGGSA.

This chain joins TRBV30 and TRBJ2-7; 7 nucleotides agree with TRBD1. With V trimmed by 3 bases and J by 1 base, 6 bases remained unmatched. The V gene's germline CDR1 is GTSNPN and CDR2 SVGIG (reference sequence). The CDR3 has 14 amino acids. This CDR3 reads CAWSRGTESYEQYF. CDR3 DNA sequence: TGTGCCTGGAGCAGGGGGACAGAGTCCTACGAGCAGTACTTC.

This chain uses TRBV30 with TRBJ1-4; TRBD1 agrees at 7 bases. CDR3 length equals 15 residues. The V segment lost 1 base and the J segment 8 bases; nucleotides outside the gene matches: 10. CDR1 is GTSNPN, CDR2 SVGIG, per germline (reference sequence). The CDR3 DNA sequence: TGTGCCTGGAGTGGATCGACAGGGTCGGACGAAAAACTGTTTTTT. Encoded protein: CAWSGSTGSDEKLFF.

The chain has TRBV10-3 and TRBJ2-2; tentative D call: TRBD1 (5 bases). The CDR3 totals 16 residues. Per germline, CDR1 ENHRY and CDR2 SYGVKD. Trimming removed 0 bases from V and 0 bases from J, with 8 bases in between. The CDR3 sequence: CAISESTGANTGELFF. The CDR3 DNA is TGTGCCATCAGTGAGTCTACAGGAGCGAACACCGGGGAGCTGTTTTTT.

This clone is a singleton in its sample. The chain is built from TRBV23-1 and TRBJ1-1; D uncertain. TRBV23-1 is designated an ORF whose function remains uncertain. V dropped 0 bases and J dropped 3 bases, with 11 bases sitting between them. The CDR3 is 15 amino acids. CDR3 bases: TGCGCCAGCAGTCAATCCGGTTTCGGAGACACTGAAGCTTTCTTT. Protein: CASSQSGFGDTEAFF.

CDR3: CASSGDGKLGPQHF. CDR3 coding DNA: TGTGCCAGCAGTGGGGACGGGAAGCTCGGGCCCCAGCATTTT. The rearrangement links TRBV2 to TRBJ1-5; the D gene is possibly TRBD1 (5 bases). The V gene lost 4 bases and the J gene lost 9 bases, with 16 bases spanning the gap. The CDR3 extends over 14 amino acids. Germline V lookup: CDR1 SNHLY, CDR2 FYNNEI.

V and J are TRBV18 and TRBJ2-7; D unclear. This CDR3 is 13 amino acids long. The V end was cut by 0 bases, the J end by 4 bases, with 7 bases between. Per the germline V gene, CDR1 is KGHSH and CDR2 is LQKENI. The CDR3 sequence: CASSPPFGYEQYF. For the CDR3, the DNA is TGTGCCAGCTCACCACCGTTCGGGTACGAGCAGTACTTC.

This clone has a handful of counts. CDR3 DNA sequence: TGTGCCAGCAGTTACGGTCAGCAAGGAAACACCATATATTTT. Protein product: CASSYGQQGNTIYF. This chain joins TRBV6-5 and TRBJ1-3, with D unclear. The CDR3 has 14 amino acids. Germline loops: CDR1 MNHEY, CDR2 SVGAGI. V dropped 2 bases and J dropped 4 bases, with 9 bases sitting between them.

This chain connects TRBV18 to TRBJ2-3; 8 nucleotides agree with TRBD2. V shed 2 bases, J shed 1 base, and the junction held 8 bases outside the gene matches. Germline CDR1 and CDR2: KGHSH and LQKENI. There are 17 residues in the CDR3. The CDR3 coding sequence is TGTGCCAGCTCACCAGTCGGGGGGGCCGGGGGCACAGATACGCAGTATTTT. Residues: CASSPVGGAGGTDTQYF.

J is TRBJ1-5 and V is TRBV27; 8 bases agree with TRBD1. The ends lost 6 bases at V and 7 bases at J; junction bases unmatched: 11. The CDR3 sequence is 15 residues long. Germline CDR1 reads MNHEY; CDR2 reads SMNVEV (reference sequence). DNA for the CDR3: TGTGCCAGCAGCCGAAACCAGGGGGCCGGGCAGCCCCAGCATTTT. Its translation is CASSRNQGAGQPQHF.